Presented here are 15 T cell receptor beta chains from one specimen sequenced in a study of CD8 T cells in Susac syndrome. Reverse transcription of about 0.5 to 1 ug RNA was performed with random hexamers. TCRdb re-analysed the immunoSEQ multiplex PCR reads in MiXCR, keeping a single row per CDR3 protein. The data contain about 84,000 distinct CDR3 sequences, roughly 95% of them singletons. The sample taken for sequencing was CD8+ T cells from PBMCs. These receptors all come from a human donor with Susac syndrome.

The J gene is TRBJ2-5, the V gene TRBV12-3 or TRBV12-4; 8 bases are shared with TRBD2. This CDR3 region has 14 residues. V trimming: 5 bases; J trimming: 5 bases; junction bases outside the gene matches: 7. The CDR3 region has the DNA TGTGCCAGCAGTCTAGGACTAGCAAAGGAGACCCAGTACTTC. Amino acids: CASSLGLAKETQYF.

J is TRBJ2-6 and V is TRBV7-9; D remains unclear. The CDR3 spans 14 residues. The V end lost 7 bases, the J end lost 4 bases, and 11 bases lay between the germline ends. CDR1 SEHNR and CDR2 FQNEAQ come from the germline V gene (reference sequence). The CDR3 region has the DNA TGTGCCAGCACCCCTAAGAGGGGGGCCAACGTCCTGACTTTC. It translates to CASTPKRGANVLTF. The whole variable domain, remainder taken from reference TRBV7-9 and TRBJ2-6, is DTGVSQNPRHKITKRGQNVTFRCDPISEHNRLYWYRQTLGQGPEFLTYFQNEAQLEKSRLLSDRFSAERPKGSFSTLEIQRTEQGDSAMYLCASTPKRGANVLTFGAGSRLTVL.

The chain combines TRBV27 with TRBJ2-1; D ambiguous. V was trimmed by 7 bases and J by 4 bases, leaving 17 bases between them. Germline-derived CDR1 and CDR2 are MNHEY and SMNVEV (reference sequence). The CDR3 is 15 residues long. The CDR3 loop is CASTPGLGGYNEQFF. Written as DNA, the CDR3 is TGTGCCAGCACCCCCGGCCTCGGCGGTTACAATGAGCAGTTCTTC.

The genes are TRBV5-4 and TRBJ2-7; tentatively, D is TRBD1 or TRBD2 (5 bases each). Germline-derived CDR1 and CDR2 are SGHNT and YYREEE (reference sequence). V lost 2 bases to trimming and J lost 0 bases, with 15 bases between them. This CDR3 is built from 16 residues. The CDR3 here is CASSLVGDDFSYEQYF. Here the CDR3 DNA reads TGTGCCAGCAGCTTAGTGGGGGATGACTTCTCCTACGAGCAGTACTTC.

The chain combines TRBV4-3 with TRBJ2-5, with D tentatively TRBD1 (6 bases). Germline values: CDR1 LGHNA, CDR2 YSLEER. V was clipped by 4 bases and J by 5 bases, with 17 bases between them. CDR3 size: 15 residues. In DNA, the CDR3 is TGCGCCAGCAGCCCGGGATGGCAGGGGCTGGAGACCCAGTACTTC. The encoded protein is CASSPGWQGLETQYF.

CDR3 DNA: TGCGCCAGCAGCCAAGATGGGGGACAGGGCACAGATACGCAGTATTTT. It yields the protein CASSQDGGQGTDTQYF. The V call is TRBV4-3, the J call TRBJ2-3, with 8 bases identical to TRBD1. From germline, CDR1 is LGHNA and CDR2 YSLEER. Trimming took 0 bases from V and 1 from J; bases not matched to a gene: 3. CDR3 size: 16 residues.

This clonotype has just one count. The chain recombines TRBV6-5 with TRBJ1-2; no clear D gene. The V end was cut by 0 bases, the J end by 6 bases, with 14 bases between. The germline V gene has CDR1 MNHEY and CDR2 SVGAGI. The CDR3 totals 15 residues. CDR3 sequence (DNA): TGTGCCAGCAGTTACTCTTCGGACCCCGGCAATGGCTACACCTTC. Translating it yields CASSYSSDPGNGYTF.

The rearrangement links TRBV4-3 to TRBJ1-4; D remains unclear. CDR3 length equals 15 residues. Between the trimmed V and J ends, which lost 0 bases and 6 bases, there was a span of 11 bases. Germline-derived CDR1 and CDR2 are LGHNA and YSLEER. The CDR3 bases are TGCGCCAGCAGCCAAGATTCGTTTAGCCATGAAAAACTGTTTTTT. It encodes CASSQDSFSHEKLFF.

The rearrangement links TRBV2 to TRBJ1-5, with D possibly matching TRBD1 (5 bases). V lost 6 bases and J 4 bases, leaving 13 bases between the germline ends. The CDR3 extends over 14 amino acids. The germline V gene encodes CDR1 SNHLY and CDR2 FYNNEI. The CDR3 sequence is CASRYGANNQPQHF. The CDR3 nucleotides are TGTGCCAGCAGGTACGGGGCTAATAATCAGCCCCAGCATTTT.

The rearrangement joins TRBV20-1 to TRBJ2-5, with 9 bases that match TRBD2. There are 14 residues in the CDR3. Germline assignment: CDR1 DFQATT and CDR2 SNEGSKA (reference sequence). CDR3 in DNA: TGCTCCCGGTGGCGGGAGGGGGGGGGAGAGACCCAGTACTTC. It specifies CSRWREGGGETQYF.

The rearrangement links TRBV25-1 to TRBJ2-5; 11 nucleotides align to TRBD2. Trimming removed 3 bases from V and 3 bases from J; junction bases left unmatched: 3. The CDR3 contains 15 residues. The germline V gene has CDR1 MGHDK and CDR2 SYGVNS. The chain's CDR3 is CASSETGLAEETQYF. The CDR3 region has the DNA TGTGCCAGCAGTGAGACGGGACTAGCGGAAGAGACCCAGTACTTC.

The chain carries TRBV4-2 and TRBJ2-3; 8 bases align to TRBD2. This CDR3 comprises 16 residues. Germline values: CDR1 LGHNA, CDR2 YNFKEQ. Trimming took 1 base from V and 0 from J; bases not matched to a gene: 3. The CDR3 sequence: CASSQGPGGSTDTQYF. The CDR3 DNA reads TGTGCCAGCAGCCAAGGCCCGGGGGGGAGCACAGATACGCAGTATTTT.

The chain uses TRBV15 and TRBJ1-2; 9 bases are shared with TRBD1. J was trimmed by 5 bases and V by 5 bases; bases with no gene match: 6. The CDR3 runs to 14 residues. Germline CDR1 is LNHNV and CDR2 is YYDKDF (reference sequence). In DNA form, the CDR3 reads TGTGCCACCAGCCATGGGACAGGGATTTATGGCTACACCTTC. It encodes CATSHGTGIYGYTF.

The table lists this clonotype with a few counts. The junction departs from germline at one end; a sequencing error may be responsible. The CDR3 nucleotides read TGTGCCAGCACCGTAGTGGGACAGCGAAATGAGCAGTTCTTC. It specifies CASTVVGQRNEQFF. The V and J genes are TRBV9 and TRBJ2-1; 7 bases are shared with TRBD1. Germline CDR1 is SGDLS and CDR2 is YYNGEE. The CDR3 length is 14 residues.

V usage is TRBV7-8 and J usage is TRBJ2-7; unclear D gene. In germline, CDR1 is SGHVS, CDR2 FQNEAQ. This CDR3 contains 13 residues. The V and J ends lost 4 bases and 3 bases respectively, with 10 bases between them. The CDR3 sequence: CASSWSSGYEQYF. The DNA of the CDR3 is TGTGCCAGCAGCTGGTCTTCGGGCTACGAGCAGTACTTC. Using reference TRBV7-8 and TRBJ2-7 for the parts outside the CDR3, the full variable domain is GAGVSQSPRYKVAKRGQDVALRCDPISGHVSLFWYQQALGQGPEFLTYFQNEAQLDKSGLPSDRFFAERPEGSVSTLKIQRTQQEDSAVYLCASSWSSGYEQYFGPGTRLTVT.